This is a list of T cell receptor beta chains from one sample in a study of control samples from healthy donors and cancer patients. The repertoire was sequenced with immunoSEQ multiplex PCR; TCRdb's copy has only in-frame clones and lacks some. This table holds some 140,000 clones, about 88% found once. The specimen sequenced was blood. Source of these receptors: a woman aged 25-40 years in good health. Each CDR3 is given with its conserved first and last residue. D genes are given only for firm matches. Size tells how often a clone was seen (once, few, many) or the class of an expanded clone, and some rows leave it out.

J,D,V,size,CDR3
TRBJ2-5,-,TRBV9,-,CASSVATGRGETQYF
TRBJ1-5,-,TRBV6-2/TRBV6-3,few,CASSYSGGNQPQHF
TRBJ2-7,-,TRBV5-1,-,CASSSRGRQATYEQYF
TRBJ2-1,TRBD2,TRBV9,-,CASSNSGTMNNEQFF
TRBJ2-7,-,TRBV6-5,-,CASSSYGTYEQYF
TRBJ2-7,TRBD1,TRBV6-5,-,CASTGTGVEQYF
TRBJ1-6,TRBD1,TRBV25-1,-,CASSERGQGSSPLHF
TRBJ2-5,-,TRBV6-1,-,CASSEAARGRETQYF
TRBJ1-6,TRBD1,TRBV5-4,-,CASSSGQGRSGSPLHF
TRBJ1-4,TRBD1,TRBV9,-,CASSVGGRGRDEKLFF
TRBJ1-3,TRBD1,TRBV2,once,CASSEGTGLDTIYF
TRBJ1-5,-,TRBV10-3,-,CATRTAVDNQPQHF
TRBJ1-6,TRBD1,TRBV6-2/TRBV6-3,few,CASSDRQGDNSPLHF
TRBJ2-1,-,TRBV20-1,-,CSASTSADPYNEQFF
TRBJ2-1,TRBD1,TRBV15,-,CATSRDRGSYNEQFF